This T cell receptor beta chain is from a study of post-analysis software for immune sequencing data. The overall study: The study covered relapsing-remitting, secondary progressive and progressive-relapsing courses of multiple sclerosis.

V trimming: 8 bases; J trimming: 6 bases; junction bases outside the gene matches: 8. The germline V gene encodes CDR1 MDHEN and CDR2 SYDVKM. This CDR3 is built from 14 residues. The TCR beta cDNA libraries contained unique molecular identifiers. With roughly 1 to 11 million T cells as the source, approximately 450,000 cDNA molecules resulted. TCRdb reprocessed the PCR reads via MiXCR and lists one record per CDR3 protein. The data contain fewer than 600,000 distinct CDR3 sequences, roughly 45% of them singletons. Notes on this clonotype: Its antigen is as yet unknown.

General study findings and limits: Comparison of patients with controls showed five TRBV segments more frequent in patients, TRBV5-6, TRBV5-1 and TRBV20-1 among them. Significantly lower normalized Chao1 diversity was found in patients with multiple sclerosis relative to controls. Strong co-clustering by F measure was evident for samples that had been prepared in the same batch.

Sequenced: blood. The chain uses TRBV28 and TRBJ1-1, with TRBD1 matching over 11 bases. The TCR sequence derives from a girl under 18 with multiple sclerosis. In DNA form, the CDR3 reads TGTGCCAGCGGATCAATGGGACAGGGGGCTGAAGCTTTCTTT. Translated: CASGSMGQGAEAFF. Based on the CDR3 plus reference TRBV28 and TRBJ1-1, the full variable domain is DVKVTQSSRYLVKRTGEKVFLECVQDMDHENMFWYRQDPGLGLRLIYFSYDVKMKEKGDIPEGYSVSREKKERFSLILESASTNQTSMYLCASGSMGQGAEAFFGQGTRLTVV.